This entry lists 6 T cell receptor beta chains sequenced from one sample in a study of Graves' ophthalmopathy and Graves' hyperthyroidism. Investigators amplified TCR beta CDR3 regions from RNA transcripts. An initial RT-PCR round employing HTBI primers preceded a second-round multiplex PCR. TCRdb recomputed calls from the multiplex PCR reads with MiXCR, one row per CDR3 protein. The table lists about 410,000 distinct CDR3 sequences, roughly 18% of them singletons, with roughly 1.6% in the top ten. Sequencing was performed on peripheral blood. Receptor source: a woman aged 18 to 35 with Graves' ophthalmopathy.

The rearrangement joins TRBV6-2 or TRBV6-3 to TRBJ1-2; the match to TRBD1 covers 7 bases. The germline gives CDR1 MNHEY, CDR2 SVGEGT. V trimming: 5 bases; J trimming: 5 bases; junction bases outside the gene matches: 5. The CDR3 consists of 13 residues. In DNA, the CDR3 is TGTGCCAGCAGTCCTCCGGGACAGTATGGCTACACCTTC. It is translated as CASSPPGQYGYTF.

This clonotype was seen at least ten times. This chain uses TRBV6-5 with TRBJ2-7; no reliable D call. Germline CDR1 is MNHEY and CDR2 is SVGAGI. The CDR3 runs to 15 residues. The germline V and J ends were trimmed by 4 bases and 3 bases, with 16 bases remaining between them. The chain's CDR3 is CASSSYSLRGYEQYF. The CDR3 bases are TGTGCCAGCAGTTCCTATAGTCTCCGAGGCTACGAGCAGTACTTC.

This clonotype was counted ten times or more. The gene calls are TRBV20-1 and TRBJ1-5, with 9 positions matching TRBD1. Unmatched junction bases numbered 4, after V lost 6 bases and J lost 1 base. The V gene's germline CDR1 is DFQATT and CDR2 SNEGSKA (reference sequence). The CDR3 consists of 14 residues. CDR3 coding DNA: TGCAGTGCCACCGGACAGGGGAGCAATCAGCCCCAGCATTTT. Its translation is CSATGQGSNQPQHF.

The chain uses TRBV7-2 and TRBJ2-5; 12 bases are shared with TRBD2. The junction had 2 bases not matched to a gene; V was cut back by 4 bases and J by 8 bases. The germline gives CDR1 SGHTA, CDR2 FQGNSA. The length of the CDR3 is 13 residues. The CDR3 region is CASSSTSGSTQYF. The CDR3 region has the DNA TGTGCCAGCAGCTCGACTAGCGGGAGCACCCAGTACTTC.

This clonotype was counted at least ten times. A read error may explain this, as a much larger clone is one base away. The chain uses TRBV27 and TRBJ1-6; possibly TRBD1 for D (5 bases). The V and J ends lost 0 bases and 6 bases respectively, with 15 bases between them. Germline V gives CDR1 MNHEY, CDR2 SMNVEV (reference sequence). This CDR3 spans 17 amino acids. The CDR3: CASSLSGGVDCNSPLHF. The CDR3 DNA sequence: TGTGCCAGCAGTTTATCGGGAGGGGTTGACTGTAATTCACCCCTCCACTTT.

The chain links TRBV28 to TRBJ2-2; the D gene could be TRBD1 or TRBD2 (5 bases each). The CDR3 is made up of 14 amino acids. From germline, CDR1 is MDHEN and CDR2 SYDVKM. V shed 6 bases and J shed 3 bases, with 11 bases lying between them. The CDR3 loop reads CASRHGTHTGELFF. In DNA form, the CDR3 reads TGTGCCAGCAGACACGGGACGCACACCGGGGAGCTGTTTTTT.